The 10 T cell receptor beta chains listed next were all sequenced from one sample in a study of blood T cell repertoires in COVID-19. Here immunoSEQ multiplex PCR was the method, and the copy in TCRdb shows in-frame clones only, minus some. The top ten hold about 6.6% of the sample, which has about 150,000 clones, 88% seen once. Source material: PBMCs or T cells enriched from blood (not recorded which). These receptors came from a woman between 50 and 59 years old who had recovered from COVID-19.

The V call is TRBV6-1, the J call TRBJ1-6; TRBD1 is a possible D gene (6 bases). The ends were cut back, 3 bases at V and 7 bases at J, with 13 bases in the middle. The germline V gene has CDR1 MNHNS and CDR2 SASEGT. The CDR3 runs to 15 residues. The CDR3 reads CASSEGGGPNSPLHF. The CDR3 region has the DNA TGTGCCAGCAGTGAGGGGGGGGGCCCGAATTCACCCCTCCACTTT.

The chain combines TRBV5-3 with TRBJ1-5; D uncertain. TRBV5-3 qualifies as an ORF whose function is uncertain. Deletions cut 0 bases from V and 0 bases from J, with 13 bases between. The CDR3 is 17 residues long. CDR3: CARSLVPGKDSNQPQHF. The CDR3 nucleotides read TGTGCCAGAAGCTTGGTTCCGGGGAAAGATAGCAATCAGCCCCAGCATTTT.

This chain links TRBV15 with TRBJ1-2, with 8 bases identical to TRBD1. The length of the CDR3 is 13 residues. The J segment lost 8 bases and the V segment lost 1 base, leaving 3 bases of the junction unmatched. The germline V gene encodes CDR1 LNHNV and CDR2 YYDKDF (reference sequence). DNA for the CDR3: TGTGCCACCAGCAGAGGCAGGGGGCAAGGCTACACCTTC. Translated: CATSRGRGQGYTF.

The CDR3 nucleotides read TGTGCCAGCAGCTTTATAGCCGGGACACTAAAGGGTAACACTGAAGCTTTCTTT. The encoded protein is CASSFIAGTLKGNTEAFF. V is TRBV7-2 and J is TRBJ1-1, with a weak D call TRBD1 (6 bases). Deletions cut 3 bases from V and 2 bases from J, with 22 bases between. The CDR3 sequence is 18 residues long. From germline, CDR1 is SGHTA and CDR2 FQGNSA.

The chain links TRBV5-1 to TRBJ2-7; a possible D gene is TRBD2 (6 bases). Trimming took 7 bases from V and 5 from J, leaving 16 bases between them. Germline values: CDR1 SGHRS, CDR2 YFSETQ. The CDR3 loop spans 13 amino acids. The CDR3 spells CASGPPEGHEQYF. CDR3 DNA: TGCGCCAGCGGGCCTCCGGAGGGCCACGAGCAGTACTTC.

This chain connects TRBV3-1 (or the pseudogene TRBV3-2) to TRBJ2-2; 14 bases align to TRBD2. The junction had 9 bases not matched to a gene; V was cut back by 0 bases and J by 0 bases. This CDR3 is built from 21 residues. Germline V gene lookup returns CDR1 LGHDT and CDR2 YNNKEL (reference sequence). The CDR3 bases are TGTGCCAGCAGCCAAGAGTTCATGGGGACTAGCGGGGGAGCGAACACCGGGGAGCTGTTTTTT. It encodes CASSQEFMGTSGGANTGELFF.

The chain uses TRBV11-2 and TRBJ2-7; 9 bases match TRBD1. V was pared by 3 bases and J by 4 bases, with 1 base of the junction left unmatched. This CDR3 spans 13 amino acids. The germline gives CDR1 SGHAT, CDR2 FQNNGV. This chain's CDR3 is CASSFGQGYEQYF. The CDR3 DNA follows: TGTGCCAGCAGCTTCGGACAGGGGTACGAGCAGTACTTC.

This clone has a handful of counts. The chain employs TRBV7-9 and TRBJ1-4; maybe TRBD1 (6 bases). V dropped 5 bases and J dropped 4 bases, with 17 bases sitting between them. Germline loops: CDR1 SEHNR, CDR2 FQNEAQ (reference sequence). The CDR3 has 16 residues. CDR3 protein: CASSLHPDSINEKLFF. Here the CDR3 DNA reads TGTGCCAGCAGCCTACATCCGGACAGTATTAATGAAAAACTGTTTTTT.

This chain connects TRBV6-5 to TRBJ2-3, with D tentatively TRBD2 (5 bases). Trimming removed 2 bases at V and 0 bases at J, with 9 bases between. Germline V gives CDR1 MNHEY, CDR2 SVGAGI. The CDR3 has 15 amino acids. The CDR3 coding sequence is TGTGCCAGCAGTTACCGGGGTTCCAGCACAGATACGCAGTATTTT. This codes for CASSYRGSSTDTQYF.

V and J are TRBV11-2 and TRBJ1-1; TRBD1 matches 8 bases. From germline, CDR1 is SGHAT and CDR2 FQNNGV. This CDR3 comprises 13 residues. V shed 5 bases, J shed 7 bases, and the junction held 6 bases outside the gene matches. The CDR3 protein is CASSMLQGGEAFF. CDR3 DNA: TGTGCCAGCAGCATGTTACAGGGGGGTGAAGCTTTCTTT.